The 28 T cell receptor beta chains reported below all come from one sample, sequenced in a study of cytomegalovirus exposure and HLA in healthy donors. The primer mix had 60 Vbeta and 13 Jbeta primers. TCRdb's table, derived via immunoSEQ multiplex PCR, lists solely in-frame clones and lacks some. The sample shows some 29,000 clones, 40% to 45% of them seen only once. The sequenced sample was PBMCs. The receptors were sampled from a woman aged 45-65 years in good health and CMV-seronegative.

Comments on this clone: The junction departs from germline at one end; a sequencing error may be responsible. The CDR3 loop reads CSSSLASGGEQYF. CDR3 nucleotide sequence: TGTTCCAGCAGCTTGGCTAGCGGGGGTGAGCAGTACTTC. This chain joins TRBV7-9 and TRBJ2-7; 10 positions match TRBD2. There are 13 residues in the CDR3. Germline-derived CDR1 and CDR2 are SEHNR and FQNEAQ (reference sequence).

This clone turned up a few times. The V gene is TRBV28, the J gene TRBJ1-2, with D possibly being TRBD1 (5 bases). The germline V gene encodes CDR1 MDHEN and CDR2 SYDVKM. V lost 7 bases and J 8 bases, leaving 23 bases between the germline ends. The CDR3 runs to 15 residues. For the CDR3, the DNA is TGTGCCAGCACTTCCCCGGGCACAGGAAGGGAAGGCTACACCTTC. Translation: CASTSPGTGREGYTF.

J is TRBJ2-1 and V is TRBV7-9; possible D gene TRBD1, 5 bases. Looked up from germline, CDR1 is SEHNR and CDR2 is FQNEAQ (reference sequence). The CDR3 spans 13 residues. Between the trimmed V and J ends, which lost 1 base and 6 bases, there was a span of 7 bases. CDR3 amino acids: CASSLGQLNEQFF. The CDR3 bases are TGTGCCAGCAGCTTAGGACAGCTCAATGAGCAGTTCTTC.

The chain recombines TRBV11-3 with TRBJ2-3; perhaps TRBD1 as D (6 bases). The CDR3 sequence is 13 residues long. V was trimmed by 1 base and J by 5 bases, leaving 7 bases between them. The germline V gene encodes CDR1 SGHNT and CDR2 YENEEA. The CDR3: CASSLGRGDTQYF. Here the CDR3 DNA reads TGTGCCAGCAGCTTAGGCAGGGGAGATACGCAGTATTTT.

This clone was seen just once. V and J are TRBV30 and TRBJ1-6; D is ambiguous. This CDR3 spans 12 amino acids. Germline V gives CDR1 GTSNPN, CDR2 SVGIG (reference sequence). Trimming left V 4 bases short and J 9 bases short, with 10 bases between. The CDR3 DNA is TGTGCCTGGAAGGACTCGACTTCACCCCTCCACTTT. Translating gives CAWKDSTSPLHF.

The rearrangement links TRBV13 to TRBJ2-7, with TRBD1 identical over 7 bases. This CDR3 contains 17 residues. V lost 5 bases, J lost 7 bases, and 20 bases stayed unmatched. Germline CDR1 is PRHDT and CDR2 is FYEKMQ (reference sequence). The CDR3 region is CASSPSYRDSLPREQYF. In DNA form, the CDR3 reads TGTGCCAGCAGCCCCTCCTACCGGGACAGTCTGCCTCGGGAGCAGTACTTC.

This sequence joins TRBV5-6 and TRBJ1-2; 10 bases line up with TRBD1. The ends lost 4 bases at V and 4 bases at J; junction bases unmatched: 7. Germline V gene data show CDR1 as SGHDT and CDR2 as YYEEEE. This CDR3 is built from 15 residues. This chain's CDR3 is CASSETGTGVYGYTF. The CDR3 bases are TGTGCCAGCAGCGAAACCGGGACAGGGGTCTATGGCTACACCTTC.

In its sample, this clone was seen a few times. The CDR3 loop is CASSILGQGINTEAFF. The CDR3 coding sequence is TGTGCCAGTAGTATCCTGGGACAGGGGATTAACACTGAAGCTTTCTTT. This chain uses TRBV19 with TRBJ1-1, with 10 bases aligning to TRBD1. CDR3 length equals 16 residues. CDR1 and CDR2 from the germline V gene are LNHDA and SQIVND (reference sequence). V was clipped by 3 bases and J by 2 bases; unmatched bases: 6.

This rearrangement joins TRBV28 to TRBJ1-5, with 8 bases matching TRBD1. CDR1 is MDHEN, CDR2 SYDVKM, per germline. The CDR3 is made up of 13 amino acids. With 8 bases clipped from V and 7 bases from J, the junction kept 7 bases outside the gene matches. The CDR3 sequence is CASGGQALQPQHF. DNA of the CDR3: TGTGCCAGCGGGGGACAGGCTCTACAGCCCCAGCATTTT.

This clone was detected a few times. The chain recombines TRBV5-1 with TRBJ2-3, with 7 bases that match TRBD2. CDR1 and CDR2 (germline): SGHRS, YFSETQ. The CDR3 is 16 amino acids. V dropped 4 bases and J dropped 2; count of bases not matched to a gene: 10. The CDR3 protein is CASSQKERGLTDTQYF. CDR3 DNA: TGCGCCAGCAGCCAGAAAGAGCGGGGACTCACAGATACGCAGTATTTT.

This clone was seen only a few times. Different DNA sequences within this sample yield the same CDR3. The chain joins TRBV5-8 to TRBJ1-5; D remains ambiguous. The CDR3 covers 13 residues. CDR1 SGHTS and CDR2 YDEGEE come from the germline V gene. Between the trimmed V and J ends, which lost 9 bases and 0 bases, there was a span of 10 bases. The CDR3 nucleotides read TGTGCCACCCGGGGTTATAGCAATCAGCCCCAGCATTTT. Protein: CATRGYSNQPQHF.

V is TRBV19 and J is TRBJ1-1; TRBD1 aligns across 7 bases. The V segment lost 5 bases and the J segment 1 base; nucleotides outside the gene matches: 7. The CDR3 runs 15 residues. Germline V gives CDR1 LNHDA, CDR2 SQIVND (reference sequence). The CDR3, as DNA: TGTGCCAGTAGTGAGGGGGCGCACGGGAACACTGAAGCTTTCTTT. It yields the protein CASSEGAHGNTEAFF.

This clone was recorded a few times. The rearrangement links TRBV5-1 to TRBJ2-2; tentative D call: TRBD1 (5 bases). The germline V and J ends were trimmed by 2 bases and 4 bases, with 9 bases remaining between them. The CDR3 covers 14 residues. From germline, CDR1 is SGHRS and CDR2 YFSETQ. The CDR3 nucleotides read TGCGCCAGCAGCTTTGACAGTTTCACCGGGGAGCTGTTTTTT. It translates to CASSFDSFTGELFF. The complete variable domain, with remaining parts taken from reference TRBV5-1 and TRBJ2-2, reads KAGVTQTPRYLIKTRGQQVTLSCSPISGHRSVSWYQQTPGQGLQFLFEYFSETQRNKGNFPGRFSGRQFSNSRSEMNVSTLELGDSALYLCASSFDSFTGELFFGEGSRLTVL.

This clone was seen more than once but under ten times. The V call is TRBV5-1, the J call TRBJ2-5; TRBD2 aligns across 8 bases. Germline-derived CDR1 and CDR2 are SGHRS and YFSETQ. The J segment lost 5 bases and the V segment lost 0 bases, leaving 6 bases of the junction unmatched. The CDR3 runs to 15 residues. The CDR3 sequence is CASSLVNGRGETQYF. CDR3 in DNA: TGCGCCAGCAGCTTGGTTAACGGGAGGGGGGAGACCCAGTACTTC.

Only a few counts were recorded for this clone. V gene TRBV5-1 combines with J gene TRBJ2-5; TRBD1 matches at 9 bases. Trimming removed 6 bases from V and 3 bases from J; junction bases left unmatched: 6. The CDR3 contains 14 residues. Germline CDR1 reads SGHRS; CDR2 reads YFSETQ. Here the CDR3 reads CASTNGDREETQYF. The CDR3 DNA follows: TGCGCCAGCACCAACGGGGACAGGGAAGAGACCCAGTACTTC.

The chain has TRBV9 and TRBJ2-3; 10 bases map to TRBD2. The CDR3 spans 19 residues. The junction had 10 bases not matched to a gene; V was cut back by 0 bases and J by 0 bases. Germline V gives CDR1 SGDLS, CDR2 YYNGEE. The DNA of the CDR3 is TGTGCCAGCAGCGTAGGAGCGAGCGGGGGGGCATTGAGCACAGATACGCAGTATTTT. It is translated as CASSVGASGGALSTDTQYF.

The rearrangement links TRBV4-1 to TRBJ1-2; D gene ambiguous. Germline CDR1 is MGHRA and CDR2 is YSYEKL. The CDR3 is 18 residues long. Deletions cut 6 bases from V and 5 bases from J, with 28 bases between. The CDR3 DNA follows: TGCGCCAGCAGACTGAACAGTTGGAGGGCCCGCGGGGTGTATGGCTACACCTTC. Protein: CASRLNSWRARGVYGYTF.

The chain couples TRBV7-9 to TRBJ2-3; TRBD1 aligns across 7 bases. CDR3 length equals 16 residues. CDR1 and CDR2 (germline): SEHNR, FQNEAQ (reference sequence). V lost 5 bases and J lost 0; bases outside the gene matches: 8. CDR3 protein: CASSRRGGLSTDTQYF. The DNA for the CDR3 is TGTGCCAGCAGCCGGAGAGGGGGCCTAAGCACAGATACGCAGTATTTT.

The rearrangement joins TRBV18 to TRBJ2-5; TRBD2 aligns across 9 bases. The J call is in doubt because the DNA end fits TRBJ2-7 better. Germline V lookup: CDR1 KGHSH, CDR2 LQKENI. The CDR3 runs to 16 residues. In nucleotides, the CDR3 is TGTGCCAGCTCACCACCGAGCGGGGGGCTCCCTAACGAGCAGTACTTC. This translates into CASSPPSGGLPNEQYF.

This chain joins TRBV19 and TRBJ1-1, with 8 nucleotides matching TRBD1. From germline, CDR1 is LNHDA and CDR2 SQIVND (reference sequence). The CDR3 contains 15 residues. The junction had 5 bases not matched to a gene; V was cut back by 1 base and J by 4 bases. Here the CDR3 DNA reads TGTGCCAGTAGTATAGGGACAGGGATGGCCACTGAAGCTTTCTTT. Residues: CASSIGTGMATEAFF.

The chain uses TRBV2 and TRBJ2-1; 11 bases are shared with TRBD2. The length of the CDR3 is 15 residues. CDR1 and CDR2 (germline): SNHLY, FYNNEI. The J segment lost 4 bases and the V segment lost 6 bases, leaving 5 bases of the junction unmatched. This chain's CDR3 is CASRGTSGTYNEQFF. The CDR3 DNA follows: TGTGCCAGCAGGGGGACTAGCGGAACTTACAATGAGCAGTTCTTC.

This chain uses TRBV6-6 with TRBJ1-1; TRBD1 agrees at 10 bases. V dropped 5 bases and J dropped 6; count of bases not matched to a gene: 9. In germline, CDR1 is MNHNY, CDR2 SVGAGI (reference sequence). This CDR3 spans 15 amino acids. The CDR3 DNA follows: TGTGCCAGCAGTCCATCCCGACAGGGGGCCTCTGAAGCTTTCTTT. As protein: CASSPSRQGASEAFF.

This clone was observed a few times. The chain carries TRBV7-2 and TRBJ1-2; D not resolved. Germline-derived CDR1 and CDR2 are SGHTA and FQGNSA. The V and J ends lost 1 base and 2 bases respectively, with 8 bases between them. The CDR3 runs 14 residues. The CDR3 DNA is TGTGCCAGCAGCTTAGGCCCAGGAAACTATGGCTACACCTTC. The encoded protein is CASSLGPGNYGYTF.

The rearrangement links TRBV21-1 to TRBJ2-5; the table's D call, TRBD1, has no DNA check behind it. TRBV21-1 is a recognized pseudogene. This CDR3 comprises 16 residues. Here the CDR3 reads CASSKIYGNSQETQYF. The CDR3 nucleotides read TGTGCCAGCAGCAAAATTTATGGCAATTCTCAAGAGACCCAGTACTTC.

The chain employs TRBV7-9 and TRBJ1-4; no reliable D call. Germline V gene data show CDR1 as SEHNR and CDR2 as FQNEAQ (reference sequence). This CDR3 has 13 residues. V lost 1 base and J lost 7, with 7 bases in between. The chain's CDR3 is CASSLVYGEKLFF. The CDR3 region has the DNA TGTGCCAGCAGCTTAGTCTATGGTGAAAAACTGTTTTTT.

The chain recombines TRBV4-1 with TRBJ2-7, with TRBD1 matching over 9 bases. The trim removed 0 bases at V and 5 bases at J, leaving 11 bases unmatched. The V gene's germline CDR1 is MGHRA and CDR2 YSYEKL. The CDR3 length is 17 residues. The DNA for the CDR3 is TGCGCCAGCAGCCAAGAAGGTACGGGGACAGGGTCGGACGAGCAGTACTTC. It is translated as CASSQEGTGTGSDEQYF.

The chain joins TRBV6-6 to TRBJ2-2; no clear D. V dropped 6 bases and J dropped 2 bases, with 10 bases sitting between them. Germline V gives CDR1 MNHNY, CDR2 SVGAGI (reference sequence). This CDR3 contains 14 residues. The CDR3 nucleotides read TGTGCCAGCAGCCGTGAACAAAACACCGGGGAGCTGTTTTTT. It encodes CASSREQNTGELFF.

This chain links TRBV7-9 with TRBJ2-3; 10 nucleotides agree with TRBD1. With V trimmed by 5 bases and J by 3 bases, 8 bases remained unmatched. The V gene's germline CDR1 is SEHNR and CDR2 FQNEAQ (reference sequence). This CDR3 has 16 residues. The CDR3 loop is CASSPRQGAWTDTQYF. The CDR3 coding sequence is TGTGCCAGCAGCCCCAGACAGGGGGCGTGGACAGATACGCAGTATTTT.